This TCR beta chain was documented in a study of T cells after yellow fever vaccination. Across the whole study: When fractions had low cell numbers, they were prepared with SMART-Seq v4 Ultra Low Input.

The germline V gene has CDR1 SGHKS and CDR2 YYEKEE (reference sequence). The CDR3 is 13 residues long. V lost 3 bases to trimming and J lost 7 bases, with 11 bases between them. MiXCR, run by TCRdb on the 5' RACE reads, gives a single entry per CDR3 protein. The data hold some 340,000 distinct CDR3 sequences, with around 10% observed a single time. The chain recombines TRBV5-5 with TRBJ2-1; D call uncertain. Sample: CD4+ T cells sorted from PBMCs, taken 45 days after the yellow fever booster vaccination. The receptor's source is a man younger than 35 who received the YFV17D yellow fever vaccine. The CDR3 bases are TGTGCCAGCAGCTCCGTTTTAGCAAATGAGCAGTTCTTC. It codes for CASSSVLANEQFF.